A single sample is the source of the 9 T cell receptor beta chains below, sequenced in a study of CD8 T cells in ankylosing spondylitis. Overall study findings and caveats: Within ankylosing spondylitis blood, a TCR beta motif made up of roughly eight highly homologous variants appeared to be characteristic.

TCRdb called the 5' RACE reads again in MiXCR, with one record for every CDR3 protein. The sample has 400,000 or so distinct CDR3 sequences; more than 25% are singletons. What these receptors recognize is not known. Material for sequencing was blood, either unsorted or a sorted T cell fraction (not recorded which). All receptors derive from a male donor with ankylosing spondylitis.

The table lists this clonotype with many counts. The gene calls are TRBV28 and TRBJ2-5; possibly TRBD1 for D (5 bases). The CDR3 has 15 residues. The V gene's germline CDR1 is MDHEN and CDR2 SYDVKM. Trimming took 6 bases from V and 3 from J, leaving 17 bases between them. CDR3 in amino acids: CASSHLQQGEETQYF. CDR3 DNA sequence: TGTGCCAGCAGCCACCTTCAGCAGGGCGAAGAGACCCAGTACTTC.

V and J are TRBV20-1 and TRBJ2-1, with 7 bases aligning to TRBD2. The CDR3 has 12 residues. Germline V gene sequence: CDR1 DFQATT, CDR2 SNEGSKA (reference sequence). Trimming at V came to 3 bases and at J to 9 bases, leaving 5 bases not matched to a gene. The CDR3 nucleotides are TGCAGTGCTAGCGGACTAGTTCGTGAGCAGTTCTTC. Amino acids: CSASGLVREQFF.

This clonotype has just a few counts. This chain connects TRBV10-3 to TRBJ2-1; TRBD2 agrees at 13 bases. CDR1 is ENHRY and CDR2 is SYGVKD in the germline V gene. The V segment lost 8 bases and the J segment 12 bases; nucleotides outside the gene matches: 4. The CDR3 runs 12 residues. The CDR3 nucleotides read TGTGCCATCCAACTAGCGGGAGGGGTGCAGTTCTTC. This sequence encodes CAIQLAGGVQFF.

The V gene is TRBV5-1, the J gene TRBJ2-7; the D gene is possibly TRBD1 (5 bases). Trimming removed 0 bases from V and 11 bases from J, with 24 bases in between. CDR1 is SGHRS and CDR2 is YFSETQ in the germline V gene. The CDR3 loop spans 16 amino acids. The DNA for the CDR3 is TGCGCCAGCAGCTTGGTATATGGTGCAGGGTACTCTCGGAAGTACGTC. Its translation is CASSLVYGAGYSRKYV.

This clonotype was seen only a few times. This chain joins TRBV10-3 and TRBJ2-3, with D perhaps assigned TRBD1 or TRBD2 (6 bases each). Germline V CDR1 and CDR2: ENHRY, SYGVKD. V lost 8 bases, J lost 4 bases, and 16 bases lay in between. This CDR3 spans 14 amino acids. In nucleotides, the CDR3 is TGTGCCATCTCGGAGGGGGGTCGGGCAGATACGCAGTATTTT. This gives the protein CAISEGGRADTQYF.

This clonotype was seen only a few times. The chain has TRBV7-8 and TRBJ2-5, with no clear D. V lost 0 bases and J 7 bases, leaving 3 bases between the germline ends. Per the germline V gene, CDR1 is SGHVS and CDR2 is FQNEAQ. The CDR3 contains 11 residues. The CDR3, as DNA: TGTGCCAGCAGCTTAGCACGGACCCAGTACTTC. Protein sequence: CASSLARTQYF.

The V and J genes are TRBV20-1 and TRBJ2-3; 7 bases match TRBD1. CDR1 and CDR2 from the germline V gene are DFQATT and SNEGSKA (reference sequence). After removal of 1 base from V and 4 bases from J, the junction contained 8 bases not matched to a gene. The CDR3 has 15 amino acids. The CDR3 region has the DNA TGCAGTGCTAGAGCCCCCCCCCAGGGGGCAGATACGCAGTATTTT. This sequence encodes CSARAPPQGADTQYF.

V is TRBV2 and J is TRBJ2-7, with TRBD2 matching over 9 bases. CDR1 is SNHLY, CDR2 FYNNEI, per germline. This CDR3 is built from 15 residues. After removal of 3 bases from V and 6 bases from J, the junction contained 9 bases not matched to a gene. DNA of the CDR3: TGTGCCAGCAGTGAGTTAGCGGGAGTGTTGTCCGAGCAGTACTTC. It translates to CASSELAGVLSEQYF. Full variable domain (rest looked up from reference TRBV2 and TRBJ2-7): EPEVTQTPSHQVTQMGQEVILRCVPISNHLYFYWYRQILGQKVEFLVSFYNNEISEKSEIFDDQFSVERPDGSNFTLKIRSTKLEDSAMYFCASSELAGVLSEQYFGPGTRLTVT.

The chain has TRBV7-8 and TRBJ1-1, with a possible D match to TRBD1 (5 bases). This CDR3 has 11 residues. The germline CDR1 and CDR2 sequences are SGHVS and FQNEAQ. V was clipped by 5 bases and J by 9 bases, with 10 bases between them. This chain's CDR3 is CASSSGGKAFF. Written as DNA, the CDR3 is TGTGCCAGCAGCAGCGGGGGAAAAGCTTTCTTT. The full variable domain, its missing parts supplied by reference TRBV7-8 and TRBJ1-1, is GAGVSQSPRYKVAKRGQDVALRCDPISGHVSLFWYQQALGQGPEFLTYFQNEAQLDKSGLPSDRFFAERPEGSVSTLKIQRTQQEDSAVYLCASSSGGKAFFGQGTRLTVV.